This T cell receptor beta chain derives from a study of OX40 agonist ivuxolimab in advanced cancers. Study-level background: Ivuxolimab, an agonistic anti-OX40 (CD134) antibody, was given to patients.

Exclusion applied to patients with autoimmune disease history or systemic immunosuppression. Findings and limits, study-wide: At 0.1 to 3.0 mg/kg and by week 6, CD4+ and CD8+ T cells in the blood had expanded clonally.

The protocol was immunoSEQ multiplex PCR, while the TCRdb copy is restricted to in-frame clones and leaves out a portion. The repertoire holds approximately 77,000 clones, with around four fifths as singletons. This clone was found once. Antigen: not known. The sequence came from an adult with an advanced solid tumor such as melanoma, head and neck, liver or kidney cancer. The source material was CD4+ or CD8+ T cells sorted from blood, sampled in a trial of the OX40 agonist ivuxolimab.

The CDR3 loop is CASSLSGSSGHTQYF. DNA for the CDR3: TGTGCCAGCAGCTTATCCGGCTCTTCAGGGCATACGCAGTATTTT. The V and J genes are TRBV7-3 and TRBJ2-3; TRBD1 might be the D (5 bases). V shed 2 bases and J shed 7 bases, with 16 bases lying between them. The V gene's germline CDR1 is SGHTA and CDR2 FQGTGA. The CDR3 runs 15 residues.